Listed below are T cell receptor beta chains from one sample, sequenced in a study of beta chain features in type 1 diabetes. Using immunoSEQ multiplex PCR, the repertoire was profiled, and TCRdb retains in-frame clones only, with some absent. The table records under 850,000 clones, around an eighth of them present only once. Material: naive CD4+ T cells from blood. The receptors were gathered from a young man with type 1 diabetes. CDR3s include the opening cysteine and the closing phenylalanine or tryptophan. D genes are given only for firm matches. Clone size, where shown, is once, few, many, or a class for clones that have expanded.

D gene | J gene | clone size | V gene | CDR3 protein | CDR3 DNA
TRBD1 | TRBJ2-1 | few | TRBV6-5 | CASSHGTASYNEQFF | TGTGCCAGCAGTCATGGGACAGCCTCCTACAATGAGCAGTTCTTC
. | TRBJ1-6 | . | TRBV30 | CAWSVQGGRNNSPLHF | TGTGCCTGGAGTGTACAGGGAGGTCGGAATAATTCACCCCTCCACTTT
TRBD1 | TRBJ2-7 | few | TRBV6-5 | CASSAPGQGAGEQYF | TGTGCCAGCAGTGCCCCGGGACAGGGGGCGGGCGAGCAGTACTTC
. | TRBJ1-6 | few | TRBV5-1 | CASSPGTDLLALHF | TGCGCCAGCAGCCCCGGGACGGATCTACTAGCCCTCCACTTT
TRBD1 | TRBJ2-3 | few | TRBV7-2 | CASSLEGQGIADTQYF | TGTGCCAGCAGCTTAGAGGGACAGGGTATCGCAGATACGCAGTATTTT
. | TRBJ2-2 | . | TRBV14 | CASSPTLAKRAGELFF | TGTGCCAGCAGTCCAACCCTGGCCAAACGTGCCGGGGAGCTGTTTTTT
. | TRBJ1-2 | . | TRBV28 | CASSVLDYGYTF | TGTGCCAGCAGTGTCCTGGACTATGGCTACACCTTC
. | TRBJ1-1 | . | TRBV6-1 | CASREPVNGRPEAFF | TGTGCCAGCAGAGAACCGGTGAATGGGAGACCTGAAGCTTTCTTT
. | TRBJ1-2 | few | TRBV4-1 | CASSQEYRNYGYTF | TGCGCCAGCAGCCAAGAATACAGAAACTATGGCTACACCTTC
TRBD1 | TRBJ2-3 | few | TRBV19 | CASKPGTGITDTQYF | TGTGCCAGTAAACCCGGGACAGGGATCACAGATACGCAGTATTTT
TRBD1 | TRBJ1-2 | few | TRBV25-1 | CASSGAGTVAVYTF | TGTGCCAGCAGTGGGGCCGGGACAGTAGCCGTCTACACCTTC
TRBD2 | TRBJ2-1 | . | TRBV4-1 | CASSSPPRGDVEQFF | TGCGCCAGCAGCTCCCCGCCGCGGGGGGATGTTGAGCAGTTCTTC
. | TRBJ2-7 | few | TRBV5-6 | CASSLGSGGEQYF | TGTGCCAGCAGCTTGGGAAGTGGCGGCGAGCAGTACTTC
TRBD1 | TRBJ2-1 | few | TRBV19 | CASISAEGAGSYNEQFF | TGTGCCAGTATTAGCGCCGAGGGGGCCGGGTCCTACAATGAGCAGTTCTTC
TRBD2 | TRBJ2-5 | . | TRBV6-5 | CASSQGRGGETQYF | TGTGCCAGCAGTCAAGGTCGCGGGGGAGAGACCCAGTACTTC
TRBD1 | TRBJ2-5 | . | TRBV5-6 | CASSPGQTQETQYF | TGTGCCAGCAGCCCGGGACAGACTCAAGAGACCCAGTACTTC
TRBD1 | TRBJ1-2 | few | TRBV2 | CASSSGQGRSNYGYTF | TGTGCCAGCAGCTCGGGACAGGGAAGGAGTAACTATGGCTACACCTTC
TRBD1 | TRBJ2-3 | few | TRBV30 | CAWSVPQGSTDTQYF | TGTGCCTGGAGTGTACCACAGGGGTCCACAGATACGCAGTATTTT
TRBD1 | TRBJ1-1 | . | TRBV25-1 | CASRHSGQGPTEAFF | TGTGCCAGCAGACACTCGGGACAGGGGCCCACTGAAGCTTTCTTT
. | TRBJ2-3 | . | TRBV11-3 | CASSLSYSSTDTQYF | TGTGCCAGCAGCTTAAGCTACAGCAGCACAGATACGCAGTATTTT
. | TRBJ1-2 | . | TRBV6-6 | CASSYSSRIPNYGYTF | TGTGCCAGCAGTTACTCGAGCAGGATTCCTAACTATGGCTACACCTTC
. | TRBJ1-1 | few | TRBV19 | CASSIDRGAGMAFF | TGTGCCAGTAGTATAGATCGTGGGGCAGGGATGGCTTTCTTT
. | TRBJ1-1 | . | TRBV19 | CASSTLGNTEAFF | TGTGCCAGTAGTACTTTAGGGAACACTGAAGCTTTCTTT
. | TRBJ2-3 | . | TRBV7-9 | CAGSTSTDTQYF | TGTGCCGGCAGCACTAGCACAGATACGCAGTATTTT
. | TRBJ2-3 | . | TRBV11-3 | CASSFSSTDTQYF | TGTGCCAGCAGCTTTTCTAGCACAGATACGCAGTATTTT
. | TRBJ2-3 | few | TRBV5-1 | CASSPDNILVRRDTDTQYF | TGCGCCAGCAGCCCGGACAATATTTTGGTCCGACGGGACACAGATACGCAGTATTTT
. | TRBJ1-1 | . | TRBV30 | CAWRGWEDKNTEAFF | TGTGCCTGGAGAGGGTGGGAGGACAAGAACACTGAAGCTTTCTTT
TRBD1 | TRBJ1-5 | few | TRBV6-5 | CASSDRGNQPQHF | TGTGCCAGCAGCGACAGGGGGAATCAGCCCCAGCATTTT
TRBD1 | TRBJ1-6 | . | TRBV30 | CAWREGQEFRNSPLHF | TGTGCCTGGAGGGAGGGACAGGAGTTTCGGAATTCACCCCTCCACTTT
TRBD1 | TRBJ1-4 | few | TRBV28 | CASSFLQGATAF | TGTGCCAGCAGTTTTTTACAGGGGGCCACAGCTTTT
TRBD2 | TRBJ2-3 | . | TRBV5-1 | CASSAGLAVSTDTQYF | TGCGCCAGCAGCGCCGGACTAGCGGTGAGCACAGATACGCAGTATTTT
TRBD1 | TRBJ2-5 | . | TRBV5-5 | CASSPDRRETQYF | TGTGCCAGCAGCCCGGACAGGAGGGAGACCCAGTACTTC
. | TRBJ1-5 | . | TRBV30 | CAWSLGPSNQPQHF | TGTGCCTGGAGTCTGGGGCCCAGCAATCAGCCCCAGCATTTT
TRBD1 | TRBJ2-1 | . | TRBV7-3 | CASSLRGTGNSEQFF | TGTGCCAGCAGCTTACGCGGGACAGGGAATAGTGAGCAGTTCTTC
. | TRBJ1-6 | . | TRBV30 | CAWSSGTASGNSPLHF | TGTGCCTGGAGTTCGGGGACCGCATCGGGTAATTCACCCCTCCACTTT
. | TRBJ2-7 | . | TRBV28 | CASIPAGGQFYYEQYF | TGTGCCAGCATCCCGGCCGGGGGACAGTTCTACTACGAGCAGTACTTC
. | TRBJ1-2 | few | TRBV10-3 | CAISDPGSANYGYTF | TGTGCCATCAGCGACCCAGGATCAGCTAACTATGGCTACACCTTC
. | TRBJ2-3 | few | TRBV7-9 | CASSSLRPTDTQYF | TGTGCCAGCAGCTCCCTGCGGCCAACAGATACGCAGTATTTT
. | TRBJ1-2 | few | TRBV29-1 | CSVLPSGVIYGYTF | TGCAGCGTTCTCCCGTCAGGGGTAATCTATGGCTACACCTTC